This T cell receptor (beta chain) was retrieved from a study of blood T cell repertoires in COVID-19. Clones were read by immunoSEQ multiplex PCR, and TCRdb kept only the in-frame ones, dropping some. Of roughly 100,000 clones in the sample, approximately 86% were seen once. The sequencing input was peripheral blood. This clonotype originated in a man over 45 with active or convalescent COVID-19.

The CDR3 nucleotides read TGTGCCAGCAGCTTACACGGGACAGGGTATGGCGGGGAGCTGTTTTTT. It yields the protein CASSLHGTGYGGELFF. This chain uses TRBV11-2 with TRBJ2-2, with 9 bases lining up with TRBD1. With 2 bases clipped from V and 7 bases from J, the junction kept 8 bases outside the gene matches. This CDR3 has 16 amino acids. The germline V gene has CDR1 SGHAT and CDR2 FQNNGV.